The rows below give T cell receptor beta chains drawn from one sample of a study of T cells in Graves' hyperthyroidism and ophthalmopathy. TCRdb independently ran MiXCR on the multiplex PCR reads; one entry per CDR3 protein. Of hundreds of thousands of distinct CDR3 sequences listed, 16% are singletons. Sequenced: blood. Every receptor here comes from a woman younger than 35 with Graves' hyperthyroidism. The CDR3 runs from the conserved cysteine through the conserved F or W. Each record gives: clone size, V gene, J gene, D gene, CDR3 protein, CDR3 DNA. The D gene is left open where the match is weak. For some rows the clone size is stated as once, few or many, or as a class when expanded; others skip it.

many	TRBV5-8	TRBJ1-1	-	CASSLGTHVNTEAFF	TGTGCCAGCAGCTTGGGGACACATGTGAACACTGAAGCTTTCTTT
many	TRBV12-3/TRBV12-4	TRBJ2-7	-	CASSFGGIYEQYF	TGTGCCAGCAGTTTTGGCGGAATCTACGAGCAGTACTTC
many	TRBV20-1	TRBJ2-5	TRBD2	CSADSGRGEETQYF	TGCAGTGCCGATAGCGGGAGGGGGGAAGAGACCCAGTACTTC
many	TRBV28	TRBJ2-1	-	CASREGLGEQFF	TGTGCCAGCAGGGAGGGGCTCGGGGAGCAGTTCTTC
few	TRBV28	TRBJ2-7	-	CASSLLPGTHEQYF	TGTGCCAGCAGTTTATTGCCCGGGACCCACGAGCAGTACTTC
many	TRBV20-1	TRBJ2-3	-	CSASWSFTDTQYF	TGCAGTGCTTCCTGGAGTTTCACAGATACGCAGTATTTT
-	TRBV18	TRBJ2-1	TRBD1	CASSLQGDDSYNEQFF	TGTGCCAGCTCGCTTCAGGGGGACGACTCCTACAATGAGCAGTTCTTC
few	TRBV20-1	TRBJ2-1	TRBD2	CSAPETGLADNEQFF	TGCAGTGCTCCCGAAACGGGACTAGCGGACAATGAGCAGTTCTTC
many	TRBV11-2	TRBJ2-3	TRBD2	CASFRTSGKDTQYF	TGTGCCAGCTTCCGGACTAGCGGAAAAGATACGCAGTATTTT
many	TRBV12-5	TRBJ1-1	-	CASGLVSLTEAFF	TGTGCTAGTGGTTTGGTATCGCTGACTGAAGCTTTCTTT
many	TRBV20-1	TRBJ2-3	TRBD2	CSAPGLVYSTQYF	TGCAGTGCCCCGGGACTAGTATATTCTACGCAGTATTTT
many	TRBV7-9	TRBJ2-5	-	CASSLVRTEYQETQYF	TGTGCCAGCAGCTTAGTTCGGACAGAATACCAAGAGACCCAGTACTTC
few	TRBV28	TRBJ1-2	-	CASRLQTNYGYTF	TGTGCCAGCAGACTCCAGACCAACTATGGCTACACCTTC
many	TRBV24-1	TRBJ2-7	TRBD2	CATSDGPGTTYEQYF	TGTGCCACCAGTGACGGTCCCGGGACTACCTACGAGCAGTACTTC
many	TRBV27	TRBJ2-3	-	CASSASLGPYTQYF	TGTGCCAGCAGCGCCTCCCTAGGTCCGTATACGCAGTATTTT
many	TRBV7-2	TRBJ2-7	-	CASSFSYDYEQYF	TGTGCCAGCAGCTTTTCTTATGACTACGAGCAGTACTTC
many	TRBV28	TRBJ1-5	TRBD1	CASSPYRGSNQPQHF	TGTGCCAGCAGCCCCTACAGGGGGAGCAATCAGCCCCAGCATTTT
-	TRBV10-3	TRBJ1-1	-	CAISRHSNTEAFF	TGTGCCATCAGTAGACATTCGAACACTGAAGCTTTCTTT